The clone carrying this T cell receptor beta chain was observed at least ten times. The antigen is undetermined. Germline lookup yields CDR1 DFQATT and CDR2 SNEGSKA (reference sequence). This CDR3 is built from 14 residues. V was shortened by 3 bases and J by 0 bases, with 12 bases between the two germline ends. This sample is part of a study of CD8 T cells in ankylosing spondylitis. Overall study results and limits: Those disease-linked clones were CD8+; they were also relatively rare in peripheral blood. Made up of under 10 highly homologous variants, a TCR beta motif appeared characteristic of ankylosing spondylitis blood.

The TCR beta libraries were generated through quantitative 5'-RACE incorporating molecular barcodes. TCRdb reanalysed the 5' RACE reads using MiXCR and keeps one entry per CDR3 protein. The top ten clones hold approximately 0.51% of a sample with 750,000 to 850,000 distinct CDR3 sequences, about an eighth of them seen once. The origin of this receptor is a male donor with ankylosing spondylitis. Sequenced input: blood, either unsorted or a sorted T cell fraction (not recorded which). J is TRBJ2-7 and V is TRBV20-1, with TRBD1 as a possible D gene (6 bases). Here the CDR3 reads CSARRTAGSYEQYF. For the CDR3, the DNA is TGCAGTGCTAGGAGGACAGCCGGCTCCTACGAGCAGTACTTC.